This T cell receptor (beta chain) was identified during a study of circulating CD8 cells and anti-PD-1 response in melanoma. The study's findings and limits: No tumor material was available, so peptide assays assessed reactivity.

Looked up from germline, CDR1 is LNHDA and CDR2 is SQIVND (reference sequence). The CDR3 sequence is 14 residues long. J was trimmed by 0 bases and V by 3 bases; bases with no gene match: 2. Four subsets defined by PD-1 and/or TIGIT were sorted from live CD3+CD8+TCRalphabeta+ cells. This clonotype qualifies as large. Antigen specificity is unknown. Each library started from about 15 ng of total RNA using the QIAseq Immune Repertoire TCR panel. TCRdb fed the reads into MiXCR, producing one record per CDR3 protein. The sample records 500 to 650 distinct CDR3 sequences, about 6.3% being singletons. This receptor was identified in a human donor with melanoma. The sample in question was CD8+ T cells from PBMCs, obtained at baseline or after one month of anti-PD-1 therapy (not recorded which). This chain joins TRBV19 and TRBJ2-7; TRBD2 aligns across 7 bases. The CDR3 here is CASSMSGASYEQYF. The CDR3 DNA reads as TGTGCCAGTAGTATGAGCGGGGCCTCCTACGAGCAGTACTTC. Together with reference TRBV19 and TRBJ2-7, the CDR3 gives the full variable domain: DGGITQSPKYLFRKEGQNVTLSCEQNLNHDAMYWYRQDPGQGLRLIYYSQIVNDFQKGDIAEGYSVSREKKESFPLTVTSAQKNPTAFYLCASSMSGASYEQYFGPGTRLTVT.